This T cell receptor beta chain comes out of a study of cytomegalovirus exposure and HLA in healthy donors. The PCR contained 60 Vbeta and 13 Jbeta primers. Data came from immunoSEQ multiplex PCR; TCRdb stores just in-frame clones and leaves some out. The sample records 150,000 or so clones, over 60% being singletons. Germline V gene data show CDR1 as SGHRS and CDR2 as YFSETQ. V shed 4 bases and J 6 bases; nucleotides not matched to a gene: 6. The CDR3 consists of 15 residues. This TCR derives from a woman between 35 and 50 years old in good health and CMV-seronegative. J is TRBJ2-1 and V is TRBV5-1, with 11 bases identical to TRBD2. The material sequenced was PBMCs. The CDR3: CASSQTSGTSNEQFF. The CDR3 DNA reads TGCGCCAGCAGCCAGACTAGCGGGACCTCCAATGAGCAGTTCTTC.